This is a list of T cell receptor beta chains from one sample in a study of technical replicates of blood from several donors. Produced via immunoSEQ multiplex PCR; TCRdb's table is partial and in-frame only. The sample contains about 82,000 clones, around 94% of which appear only once. What was sequenced was T cells isolated from PBMCs. The receptors come from a human donor in good health. CDR3s include the opening cysteine and the closing phenylalanine or tryptophan. A D gene is named only where the DNA matches it firmly. The size field is filled for only some rows; it gives once, few, many or a size class.

CDR3 length,J gene,clone size,V gene,D gene,CDR3 protein,CDR3 DNA
13,TRBJ1-2,.,TRBV6-6,TRBD1,CASSYAGGIGYTF,TGTGCCAGCAGTTACGCAGGGGGAATTGGCTACACCTTC
13,TRBJ1-2,once,TRBV28,.,CASSRDYKIGYTF,TGTGCCAGCAGCCGGGACTACAAGATTGGCTACACCTTC
15,TRBJ2-1,.,TRBV4-3,TRBD2,CASSFGTSGYNEQFF,TGCGCCAGCAGCTTTGGGACTAGCGGATACAATGAGCAGTTCTTC
14,TRBJ2-7,.,TRBV27,TRBD2,CASGLAGGVHEQYF,TGTGCCAGCGGACTAGCGGGAGGGGTACACGAGCAGTACTTC
15,TRBJ2-1,.,TRBV6-5,TRBD1,CASSRPRDRANEQFF,TGTGCCAGCAGCCGACCAAGGGACAGGGCCAATGAGCAGTTCTTC
16,TRBJ2-3,.,TRBV19,.,CASSADGLSSTDTQYF,TGTGCCAGTAGTGCCGATGGACTGTCTAGCACAGATACGCAGTATTTT
16,TRBJ1-3,.,TRBV21-1,.,CASSKAPGVGGNTIYF,TGTGCCAGCAGCAAAGCGCCGGGAGTGGGTGGAAACACCATATATTTT
13,TRBJ1-1,.,TRBV5-5,.,CASSLATKPEAFF,TGTGCCAGCAGTTTAGCAACGAAACCTGAAGCTTTCTTT
15,TRBJ2-7,once,TRBV7-3,TRBD1,CASSLMGQGTYEQYF,TGTGCCAGCAGCTTAATGGGACAGGGAACCTACGAGCAGTACTTC
14,TRBJ2-3,.,TRBV9,.,CASSVGQRGDTQYF,TGTGCCAGCAGCGTAGGCCAGAGAGGGGATACGCAGTATTTT
17,TRBJ1-2,.,TRBV4-2,TRBD1,CASSQEDGTGGVYGYTF,TGTGCCAGCAGCCAAGAGGACGGGACAGGGGGCGTATATGGCTACACCTTC
13,TRBJ2-3,.,TRBV5-4,.,CASSRTSTDTQYF,TGTGCCAGCAGCCGGACAAGCACAGATACGCAGTATTTT
13,TRBJ1-2,once,TRBV7-3,TRBD1,CASSPGTAYGYTF,TGTGCCAGCAGCCCAGGGACAGCCTATGGCTACACCTTC
14,TRBJ2-2,.,TRBV2,TRBD2,CASSSGRETGELFF,TGTGCCAGCAGTAGCGGGAGAGAGACCGGGGAGCTGTTTTTT
15,TRBJ2-2,.,TRBV6-4,TRBD1,CASSEQGWDTGELFF,TGTGCCAGCAGCGAACAGGGGTGGGACACCGGGGAGCTGTTTTTT
17,TRBJ1-4,.,TRBV25-1,TRBD1,CASSESTGTATNEKLFF,TGTGCCAGCAGTGAATCCACAGGGACAGCAACTAATGAAAAACTGTTTTTT
14,TRBJ1-1,.,TRBV6-5,TRBD1,CASSMDRENTEAFF,TGTGCCAGCAGCATGGACAGGGAGAACACTGAAGCTTTCTTT
16,TRBJ2-3,once,TRBV10-3,TRBD2,CAISELAGASTDTQYF,TGTGCCATCAGTGAGCTAGCGGGCGCTAGCACAGATACGCAGTATTTT
13,TRBJ1-2,.,TRBV9,.,CASSVIWADGYTF,TGTGCCAGCAGCGTAATCTGGGCTGATGGCTACACCTTC
13,TRBJ2-7,.,TRBV14,TRBD1,CASSLDRAHEQYF,TGTGCCAGCAGCCTAGACAGGGCACACGAGCAGTACTTC
13,TRBJ2-7,.,TRBV29-1,TRBD2,CSVGGGGSYEQYF,TGCAGCGTGGGCGGGGGGGGGTCCTACGAGCAGTACTTC
13,TRBJ2-7,.,TRBV10-3,.,CAISEGESYEQYF,TGTGCCATCAGTGAAGGAGAAAGCTACGAGCAGTACTTC
18,TRBJ2-1,.,TRBV5-1,TRBD2,CASSGTSGIFLSVGEQFF,TGCGCCAGCAGCGGGACTAGCGGGATATTCCTGAGCGTGGGTGAGCAGTTCTTC
11,TRBJ2-2,once,TRBV5-4,.,CASSVTGELFF,TGTGCCAGCAGCGTAACCGGGGAGCTGTTTTTT
14,TRBJ2-7,.,TRBV7-9,TRBD2,CASSQRERTYEQYF,TGTGCCAGCAGCCAGCGGGAACGGACCTACGAGCAGTACTTC
13,TRBJ2-7,.,TRBV18,TRBD1,CASSWDSYYEQYF,TGTGCCAGCTCATGGGACAGCTACTACGAGCAGTACTTC
12,TRBJ1-2,.,TRBV30,.,CAWSVGQQIPIF,TGTGCCTGGAGTGTAGGACAGCAAATCCCTATTTTC